Shown below are 21 T cell receptor beta chains from a single sample sequenced in a study of T cell clonality in common variable immunodeficiency. Whole-study findings and limits: Fewer deletions and N-nucleotide insertions were reportedly seen in common variable immunodeficiency TCR beta sequences.

Data came from immunoSEQ multiplex PCR; TCRdb stores just in-frame clones and leaves some out. This listing includes about 15,000 clones. Antigens for these TCRs are unknown. The sample taken for sequencing was peripheral blood mononuclear cells. The receptors stem from a human donor with common variable immunodeficiency.

Worth noting for this clone: The read ends 3 residues before the CDR3 terminus; that terminus is restored from the germline J gene. The chain is built from TRBV29-1 and TRBJ2-5, with D possibly matching TRBD1 (5 bases). The CDR3 runs to 15 residues. Trimming took off 6 bases at V and 4 bases at J, with 21 bases between the two ends. Germline assignment: CDR1 SQVTM and CDR2 ANQGSEA. The covered CDR3 bases are TGCAGCGTAACCTTACAGGAGACGCCGGGAGAGACC. It is translated as CSVTLQETPGET. The complete CDR3 reads CSVTLQETPGETQYF. Full variable domain (outside the CDR3, taken from reference TRBV29-1 and TRBJ2-5): SAVISQKPSRDICQRGTSLTIQCQVDSQVTMMFWYRQQPGQSLTLIATANQGSEATYESGFVIDKFPISRPNLTFSTLTVSNMSPEDSSIYLCSVTLQETPGETQYFGPGTRLLVL.

Remarks on this clone: Coverage ceases 3 residues before the CDR3 finishes, and the germline J gene fills in the end. The V call is TRBV7-3, the J call TRBJ1-2, with TRBD1 matching 7 bases. The CDR3 consists of 13 residues. The germline V gene has CDR1 SGHTA and CDR2 FQGTGA. Unmatched junction bases numbered 1, after V lost 0 bases and J lost 6 bases. CDR3: CASSLTGQDGYTF. Incomplete CDR3 DNA: TGTGCCAGCAGCTTAACCGGACAGGATGGC.

In regard to this clone: The read is 3 residues too short to cover the CDR3 end, so that end is filled in from the germline J gene. The chain joins TRBV27 to TRBJ2-7, with D possibly matching TRBD1 (5 bases). The V end was cut by 3 bases, the J end by 6 bases, with 15 bases between. This CDR3 comprises 14 residues. The germline gives CDR1 MNHEY, CDR2 SMNVEV (reference sequence). This CDR3 is CASSFQGGVGEQYF. The DNA read from the CDR3 is TGTGCCAGCAGTTTTCAGGGTGGGGTGGGCGAG.

As for this clone: The DNA ends 3 residues before the CDR3 does, and the rest of the CDR3 is filled in from the germline J gene. V gene TRBV18 combines with J gene TRBJ2-7; 10 nucleotides match TRBD1. Germline CDR1 reads KGHSH; CDR2 reads LQKENI. The CDR3 contains 13 residues. V lost 4 bases, J lost 4 bases, and 1 base stayed unmatched. The CDR3 sequence: CASSRDRGYEQYF. CDR3 DNA, as far as it was read: TGTGCCAGCTCACGGGACAGGGGTTACGAG.

Remarks on this clone: The CDR3 end is not reached by the read, which stops 3 residues before it; the germline J gene fills it in. V gene TRBV7-2 combines with J gene TRBJ1-3, with 7 bases aligning to TRBD1. CDR1 SGHTA and CDR2 FQGNSA come from the germline V gene. V lost 1 base, J lost 8 bases, and 5 bases stayed unmatched. CDR3 size: 14 residues. CDR3 DNA, as far as it was read: TGTGCCAGCAGCTTAGGCAGGGGGGTAGACACC. Encoded protein: CASSLGRGVDT. The CDR3 in its entirety is CASSLGRGVDTIYF.

A note on this clone: The read finishes 3 residues shy of the CDR3 end, and the germline J gene is used to complete it. The chain joins TRBV19 to TRBJ2-5, with TRBD2 matching over 9 bases. Germline CDR1 is LNHDA and CDR2 is SQIVND (reference sequence). The CDR3 consists of 16 residues. V trimming: 3 bases; J trimming: 5 bases; junction bases outside the gene matches: 10. The DNA read from the CDR3 is TGTGCCAGTAGTATGGGTGGAGCGGGGGGCAAGGAGACC. This gives the protein CASSMGGAGGKET. The entire CDR3 is CASSMGGAGGKETQYF.

On this clone itself: The read finishes 3 residues shy of the CDR3 end, and the germline J gene is used to complete it. The genes are TRBV5-6 and TRBJ2-2; no clear D gene. Trimming took off 4 bases at V and 7 bases at J, with 8 bases between the two ends. Per germline, CDR1 SGHDT and CDR2 YYEEEE. This CDR3 contains 12 residues. The CDR3 DNA, read in part, is TGTGCCAGCAGCCGTGAGGTCGGGGAG. Translation gives CASSREVGE. Given in full, the CDR3 is CASSREVGELFF.

Note on this clone: The CDR3 end falls 3 residues outside the read, so it is completed with the germline J gene. The J gene is TRBJ2-5, the V gene TRBV20-1; 14 bases agree with TRBD2. Germline V gene sequence: CDR1 DFQATT, CDR2 SNEGSKA (reference sequence). The ends lost 5 bases at V and 4 bases at J; junction bases unmatched: 9. The CDR3 runs 16 residues. Incomplete CDR3 DNA: TGCAGTGCTGGAGGGACTAGCGGGAGAATAGGAGAGACC. Encoded protein: CSAGGTSGRIGET. From start to end, the CDR3 is CSAGGTSGRIGETQYF.

This clone ranks as medium-sized in terms of frequency. The CDR3 extends 3 residues past the end of the read, so its final part is completed from the germline J gene. The chain links TRBV30 to TRBJ2-1; possibly TRBD2 for D (6 bases). CDR3 length: 16 amino acids. The germline V and J ends were trimmed by 2 bases and 0 bases, with 14 bases remaining between them. Germline-derived CDR1 and CDR2 are GTSNPN and SVGIG (reference sequence). The CDR3 reads CAWSTPGTPSYNEQFF. The CDR3 DNA, read in part, is TGTGCCTGGAGTACACCCGGGACTCCCTCCTACAATGAG.

As for this clone: The read ends 3 residues shy of where the CDR3 ends; the end is completed using the germline J gene. V gene TRBV18 combines with J gene TRBJ2-6; perhaps TRBD1 as D (5 bases). V was shortened by 4 bases and J by 3 bases, with 16 bases between the two germline ends. Per the germline V gene, CDR1 is KGHSH and CDR2 is LQKENI. The CDR3 spans 17 residues. CDR3 protein: CASSRPGFSDGANVLTF. The covered CDR3 bases are TGTGCCAGCTCACGACCAGGGTTTTCGGATGGGGCCAACGTC.

As regards this clone: Sequencing ends 3 residues short of the CDR3 end; the germline J gene provides the rest. The chain has TRBV2 and TRBJ2-2; 9 bases line up with TRBD2. After removal of 2 bases from V and 4 bases from J, the junction contained 8 bases not matched to a gene. The length of the CDR3 is 17 residues. From germline, CDR1 is SNHLY and CDR2 FYNNEI. The part of the CDR3 DNA that was read is TGTGCCAGCAGTGAATCTGCGGGAGGGCCGGTCACCGGGGAG. It specifies CASSESAGGPVTGE. From start to end, the CDR3 is CASSESAGGPVTGELFF.

With respect to this clone: Read data end 3 residues before the CDR3 end; the end is taken from the germline J gene. The chain recombines TRBV7-3 with TRBJ2-2; TRBD1 might be the D (6 bases). The CDR3 contains 14 residues. Germline V CDR1 and CDR2: SGHTA, FQGTGA. V was pared by 5 bases and J by 4 bases, with 11 bases between. The CDR3 reads CASSLDRFTGELFF. CDR3 DNA (partial): TGTGCCAGCAGCCTCGACAGGTTCACCGGGGAG.

A remark on this clone: The CDR3 end is not reached by the read, which stops 3 residues before it; the germline J gene fills it in. The chain recombines TRBV5-4 with TRBJ1-1; D unresolved. Germline CDR1 and CDR2: SGHNT and YYREEE (reference sequence). The CDR3 spans 14 residues. Trimming left V 3 bases short and J 2 bases short, with 11 bases between. The sequenced CDR3 bases are TGTGCCAGCAGCTCCCTAGTCACTAACACTGAA. Residues: CASSSLVTNTE. The complete CDR3 sequence is CASSSLVTNTEAFF. Based on the CDR3 plus reference TRBV5-4 and TRBJ1-1, the full variable domain is ETGVTQSPTHLIKTRGQQVTLRCSSQSGHNTVSWYQQALGQGPQFIFQYYREEENGRGNFPPRFSGLQFPNYSSELNVNALELDDSALYLCASSSLVTNTEAFFGQGTRLTVV.

Frequency places this clone as medium-sized. The CDR3 end is not reached by the read, which stops 3 residues before it; the germline J gene fills it in. This chain connects TRBV6-1 to TRBJ2-7, with TRBD2 as a possible D gene (6 bases). CDR1 and CDR2 (germline): MNHNS, SASEGT. Deletions cut 2 bases from V and 2 bases from J, with 13 bases between. CDR3 length: 15 residues. Incomplete CDR3 DNA: TGTGCCAGCAGTGAACGGGGACTGGGCACCTACGAG. It yields the protein CASSERGLGTYE. The entire CDR3 protein reads CASSERGLGTYEQYF.

Note on this clone: The sequenced fragment ends 3 residues before the CDR3 boundary, so the rest is inferred from the germline J gene. The chain uses TRBV20-1 and TRBJ2-5, with a possible D match to TRBD1 (5 bases). The V gene lost 0 bases and the J gene lost 5 bases, with 13 bases spanning the gap. This CDR3 is 14 amino acids long. CDR1 DFQATT and CDR2 SNEGSKA come from the germline V gene (reference sequence). The CDR3 spells CSARDPQGRETQYF. The DNA read from the CDR3 is TGCAGTGCTAGAGATCCCCAGGGTCGGGAGACC.

As to this clone: Read coverage stops 3 residues before the CDR3 terminus; the germline J gene supplies the remainder. The chain carries TRBV4-1 and TRBJ2-7, with TRBD2 identical over 10 bases. The V segment lost 1 base and the J segment 3 bases; nucleotides outside the gene matches: 3. The CDR3 is 15 residues long. The germline V gene has CDR1 MGHRA and CDR2 YSYEKL. The CDR3 loop is CASSQGASGGYEQYF. The sequenced CDR3 bases are TGCGCCAGCAGCCAAGGGGCTAGCGGGGGCTACGAG.

Details on this clone: With the read ending 3 residues before the CDR3 end, the germline J gene is used to fill in that end. The genes are TRBV18 and TRBJ1-2; D gene ambiguous. Per germline, CDR1 KGHSH and CDR2 LQKENI. V gave up 4 bases and J gave up 3 bases, with 6 bases separating them. The CDR3 runs 12 residues. CDR3 bases read: TGTGCCAGCTCACGAACAGACTATGGC. Translated, it gives CASSRTDYG. The complete CDR3 protein is CASSRTDYGYTF.

Remarks on this clone: The read ends 3 residues before the CDR3 terminus; that terminus is restored from the germline J gene. This chain connects TRBV19 to TRBJ1-2; D gene uncertain. From germline, CDR1 is LNHDA and CDR2 SQIVND (reference sequence). Trimming took off 5 bases at V and 4 bases at J, with 11 bases between the two ends. The CDR3 sequence is 13 residues long. The CDR3 protein is CASSGQPLYGYTF. Partial CDR3 DNA: TGTGCCAGTAGTGGGCAGCCTCTCTATGGC.

This clone is medium-sized by frequency. The CDR3 end is not reached by the read, which stops 3 residues before it; the germline J gene fills it in. The chain uses TRBV30 and TRBJ1-2; a weak D match, TRBD1 (6 bases). Germline CDR1 is GTSNPN and CDR2 is SVGIG (reference sequence). The CDR3 is 15 amino acids. Trimming removed 4 bases at V and 4 bases at J, with 19 bases between. CDR3 region: CAWINGGGGSYGYTF. The DNA read from the CDR3 is TGTGCCTGGATCAATGGGGGGGGCGGTTCCTATGGC. Complete variable domain (other parts from reference TRBV30 and TRBJ1-2): SQTIHQWPATLVQPVGSPLSLECTVEGTSNPNLYWYRQAAGRGLQLLFYSVGIGQISSEVPQNLSASRPQDRQFILSSKKLLLSDSGFYLCAWINGGGGSYGYTFGSGTRLTVV.

Concerning this clone itself: The read terminates 3 residues ahead of where the CDR3 ends, so the germline J gene completes it. The chain has TRBV18 and TRBJ1-1; D perhaps matches TRBD1 (5 bases). CDR3 length: 13 amino acids. CDR1 and CDR2 from the germline V gene are KGHSH and LQKENI. V was clipped by 1 base and J by 5 bases, with 8 bases between them. Incomplete CDR3 DNA: TGTGCCAGCTCACCACGGGGGGATACTGAA. Protein: CASSPRGDTE. In full, the CDR3 is CASSPRGDTEAFF.

Comment on this clone: The observed sequence ends 3 residues before the CDR3 terminus, with the missing tail filled in from the germline J gene. This sequence joins TRBV5-1 and TRBJ1-2, with a tentative D call TRBD1 (6 bases). V lost 0 bases, J lost 4 bases, and 16 bases lay in between. This CDR3 contains 16 residues. Germline V gives CDR1 SGHRS, CDR2 YFSETQ. The CDR3 bases that were read are TGCGCCAGCAGCTTGGGGGGGGGCAGCTCCCCCTATGGC. Translated: CASSLGGGSSPYG. In full, the CDR3 is CASSLGGGSSPYGYTF.